This TCR beta chain was captured by sequencing in a study of cytomegalovirus exposure and HLA in healthy donors. Unmatched junction bases numbered 9, after V lost 7 bases and J lost 6 bases. This CDR3 region has 16 residues. Germline V gives CDR1 MNHNY, CDR2 SVGAGI (reference sequence). This clone was observed a few times. The PCR ran on 60 Vbeta and 13 Jbeta primers. The repertoire was sequenced with immunoSEQ multiplex PCR; TCRdb's copy has only in-frame clones and lacks some. The data contain about 98,000 clones, roughly 70% of them singletons. Sequencing was done on a sample of PBMCs. This receptor was identified in a male donor in good health and CMV-seronegative. The chain recombines TRBV6-6 with TRBJ2-2; TRBD1 aligns across 12 bases. The CDR3 DNA reads TGTGCCAGCACCTTAAGGGACAGGGGGCACGCCGGGGAGCTGTTTTTT. Translated, it gives CASTLRDRGHAGELFF.